The 27 T cell receptor beta chains below come from one sample, sequenced in a study of cytomegalovirus exposure and HLA in healthy donors. It was with 60 Vbeta and 13 Jbeta primers that the PCR ran. The assay was immunoSEQ multiplex PCR, and TCRdb's table has in-frame clones only and misses some. The table lists around 180,000 clones, 80% to 85% of them singletons. The sequenced material came from PBMCs. The receptors were sampled from a boy between 2 and 10 years old in good health and CMV-seronegative.

This clone was observed once. The V call is TRBV5-5, the J call TRBJ2-7; 10 nucleotides match TRBD2. This CDR3 contains 19 residues. Germline loops: CDR1 SGHKS, CDR2 YYEKEE (reference sequence). Trimming removed 5 bases from V and 0 bases from J; junction bases left unmatched: 17. The CDR3 spells CASSSGWIAGGDSSYEQYV. In nucleotides, the CDR3 is TGTGCCAGCAGTTCAGGCTGGATAGCGGGGGGCGATAGCTCCTACGAGCAGTACGTC.

This chain joins TRBV7-2 and TRBJ2-1; D is unclear. CDR3 length equals 16 residues. Germline CDR1 is SGHTA and CDR2 is FQGNSA. The ends were cut back, 1 base at V and 3 bases at J, with 13 bases in the middle. CDR3 amino acids: CASSLEVQRVYNEQFF. CDR3 nucleotide sequence: TGTGCCAGCAGCTTAGAGGTACAGAGAGTCTACAATGAGCAGTTCTTC.

The table lists this clone with a count of one. The chain uses TRBV14 and TRBJ1-2; 7 nucleotides match TRBD1. The junction had 5 bases not matched to a gene; V was cut back by 1 base and J by 6 bases. Germline assignment: CDR1 SGHDN and CDR2 FVKESK. The CDR3 is 14 residues long. CDR3 DNA sequence: TGTGCCAGCAGCCAAGGCGGCAGGGGGGATGGCTACACCTTC. Translation gives CASSQGGRGDGYTF.

The CDR3 loop is CAWSVSVADTQYF. For the CDR3, the DNA is TGTGCCTGGAGTGTATCCGTAGCAGATACGCAGTATTTT. This chain links TRBV30 with TRBJ2-3, with no clear D. This CDR3 contains 13 residues. V shed 0 bases and J shed 4 bases, with 8 bases lying between them. Germline CDR1 and CDR2: GTSNPN and SVGIG (reference sequence).

The CDR3 region has the DNA TGTGCCAGCGACTCTACAGGGGGCCGGGACGGGGAGCTGTTTTTT. Amino acids: CASDSTGGRDGELFF. V and J are TRBV2 and TRBJ2-2; 9 bases agree with TRBD1. This CDR3 spans 15 amino acids. Per the germline V gene, CDR1 is SNHLY and CDR2 is FYNNEI. J gave up 7 bases and V 8 bases, and 11 bases lay outside the gene matches.

The chain joins TRBV11-2 to TRBJ2-7, with D tentatively TRBD1 (6 bases). The CDR3 has 14 amino acids. V gave up 1 base and J gave up 2 bases, with 9 bases separating them. The V gene's germline CDR1 is SGHAT and CDR2 FQNNGV. The CDR3 DNA sequence: TGTGCCAGCAGCTTAGTGCAGGGGACCTACGAGCAGTACTTC. It codes for CASSLVQGTYEQYF.

The V call is TRBV5-6, the J call TRBJ1-6; 7 bases are a match to TRBD1. Per germline, CDR1 SGHDT and CDR2 YYEEEE. J lost 4 bases, V lost 0 bases, and 4 bases had no gene match. CDR3 length: 16 residues. CDR3 loop: CASSLEQTGYNSPLHF. CDR3 bases: TGTGCCAGCAGCTTGGAGCAGACAGGGTATAATTCACCCCTCCACTTT. Using reference TRBV5-6 and TRBJ1-6 for the parts outside the CDR3, the full variable domain is DAGVTQSPTHLIKTRGQQVTLRCSPKSGHDTVSWYQQALGQGPQFIFQYYEEEERQRGNFPDRFSGHQFPNYSSELNVNALLLGDSALYLCASSLEQTGYNSPLHFGNGTRLTVT.

There are a few counts of this clone. The chain combines TRBV28 with TRBJ1-6; D gene unclear. Germline V gene lookup returns CDR1 MDHEN and CDR2 SYDVKM. The CDR3 is 14 residues long. V gave up 3 bases and J gave up 10 bases, with 13 bases separating them. CDR3 coding DNA: TGTGCCAGCAGTTTTGGTGAGTTTCTCTCACCCCTCCACTTT. It is translated as CASSFGEFLSPLHF.

Turning to this clone: In the same sample, other DNA sequences code for this CDR3. The chain recombines TRBV28 with TRBJ2-7; unclear D gene. The CDR3 runs to 11 residues. V lost 6 bases and J lost 2, with 5 bases in between. The germline CDR1 and CDR2 sequences are MDHEN and SYDVKM. The CDR3 DNA follows: TGTGCCAGCAGCCGGGCCTACGAGCAGTACTTC. Translated: CASSRAYEQYF.

The gene calls are TRBV27 and TRBJ2-1, with a possible D match to TRBD2 (6 bases). There are 16 residues in the CDR3. Trimming removed 7 bases at V and 1 base at J, with 17 bases between. Germline CDR1 and CDR2: MNHEY and SMNVEV (reference sequence). The CDR3 is CASIRDWPTSYNEQFF. The CDR3, as DNA: TGTGCCAGCATCCGGGACTGGCCGACTTCCTACAATGAGCAGTTCTTC.

The chain combines TRBV5-4 with TRBJ1-2; 9 bases agree with TRBD1. Unmatched junction bases numbered 3, after V lost 2 bases and J lost 7 bases. This CDR3 has 13 residues. Germline CDR1 is SGHNT and CDR2 is YYREEE (reference sequence). The CDR3 protein is CASSLYRGLGYTF. The CDR3 coding sequence is TGTGCCAGCAGCTTATACAGGGGGCTTGGCTACACCTTC.

This chain links TRBV4-3 with TRBJ2-1, with 13 bases aligning to TRBD2. This CDR3 comprises 19 residues. V shed 0 bases and J 6 bases; nucleotides not matched to a gene: 11. Germline V gives CDR1 LGHNA, CDR2 YSLEER. Here the CDR3 reads CASSQDKTSGRFMINEQFF. The DNA of the CDR3 is TGCGCCAGCAGCCAAGATAAGACTAGCGGGAGGTTCATGATCAATGAGCAGTTCTTC.

The chain is built from TRBV7-9 and TRBJ1-3, with no clear D. V shed 5 bases and J shed 5 bases, with 16 bases lying between them. Germline CDR1 reads SEHNR; CDR2 reads FQNEAQ (reference sequence). CDR3 length equals 15 residues. CDR3 loop: CASSPPGLNRNTIYF. CDR3 DNA sequence: TGTGCCAGCAGCCCTCCGGGTCTCAACCGAAACACCATATATTTT.

J is TRBJ1-1 and V is TRBV20-1; no clear D. Germline V gene lookup returns CDR1 DFQATT and CDR2 SNEGSKA (reference sequence). CDR3 size: 10 residues. Trimming took off 4 bases at V and 6 bases at J, with 6 bases between the two ends. DNA of the CDR3: TGCAGTGCTATGGGCCCTGAAGCTTTCTTT. Translation gives CSAMGPEAFF.

V usage is TRBV30 and J usage is TRBJ2-5; a weak D match, TRBD2 (5 bases). The J call could be wrong; TRBJ2-7 is a better fit for the DNA end. CDR1 GTSNPN and CDR2 SVGIG come from the germline V gene (reference sequence). This CDR3 region has 16 residues. The CDR3 nucleotides read TGTGCCTGGAGTTACGAGAAGGACGGAGGCCTCCACGAGCAGTACTTC. This translates into CAWSYEKDGGLHEQYF.

This clone was observed a few times. The chain is built from TRBV7-9 and TRBJ1-1; D is perhaps TRBD1 (6 bases). The V end lost 5 bases, the J end lost 2 bases, and 12 bases lay between the germline ends. CDR1 and CDR2 (germline): SEHNR, FQNEAQ (reference sequence). The CDR3 length is 14 residues. The CDR3 DNA reads TGTGCCAGCAGCAAAACGGGACAAAACACTGAAGCTTTCTTT. Residues: CASSKTGQNTEAFF.

DNA of the CDR3: TGTGCCAGTCATTTGGGCTCGGTTTTCACCGGGGAGCTGTTTTTT. This gives the protein CASHLGSVFTGELFF. The genes are TRBV19 and TRBJ2-2; D gene unclear. CDR1 is LNHDA and CDR2 is SQIVND in the germline V gene (reference sequence). V dropped 8 bases and J dropped 4 bases, with 17 bases sitting between them. The CDR3 totals 15 residues.

The rearrangement links TRBV10-2 to TRBJ1-1; D is uncertain. The germline CDR1 and CDR2 sequences are WSHSY and SAAADI. The CDR3 covers 11 residues. Trimming shortened V by 7 bases and J by 1 base, and 4 bases separated the two germline ends. The CDR3, as DNA: TGCGCCAGCATCCAGAACACTGAAGCTTTCTTT. Protein product: CASIQNTEAFF.

The gene calls are TRBV21-1 and TRBJ1-2; TRBD1 reflects the table's D call only, with no check against the DNA. TRBV21-1 is recorded as a pseudogene. The CDR3 spans 16 residues. This CDR3 is CASSKALGEGAYGYTF. CDR3 nucleotide sequence: TGTGCCAGCAGCAAAGCGCTGGGTGAGGGGGCCTATGGCTACACCTTC.

This clone was picked up a small number of times. CDR3 bases: TGTGCCAGTCAGGCCGGGGATTATCATGGCTACACCTTC. Protein: CASQAGDYHGYTF. The chain has TRBV6-5 and TRBJ1-2; D not certain. CDR1 and CDR2 from the germline V gene are MNHEY and SVGAGI. This CDR3 comprises 13 residues. The ends were cut back, 9 bases at V and 6 bases at J, with 17 bases in the middle.

The V gene is TRBV6-5, the J gene TRBJ2-2; D uncertain. Germline loops: CDR1 MNHEY, CDR2 SVGAGI. The CDR3 has 13 residues. The V gene lost 11 bases and the J gene lost 2 bases, with 12 bases spanning the gap. CDR3 in DNA: TGTGCCGCGGCTCGAATCAACACCGGGGAGCTGTTTTTT. Encoded protein: CAAARINTGELFF.

V and J are TRBV19 and TRBJ1-5; 7 positions agree with TRBD1. Per the germline V gene, CDR1 is LNHDA and CDR2 is SQIVND (reference sequence). CDR3 size: 15 residues. Trimming removed 10 bases from V and 0 bases from J; junction bases left unmatched: 9. The CDR3 DNA reads as TGTGCCACCCTCGGACAGGCGAATAGCAATCAGCCCCAGCATTTT. Its translation is CATLGQANSNQPQHF.

V and J are TRBV10-1 and TRBJ2-7, with TRBD2 identical over 9 bases. This CDR3 spans 15 amino acids. With 8 bases clipped from V and 5 bases from J, the junction kept 13 bases outside the gene matches. Looked up from germline, CDR1 is WNHNN and CDR2 is SYGVQD (reference sequence). The CDR3 DNA follows: TGCGCCAGCTACCATGCGGGGCGGGAGGGTGACGAGCAGTACTTC. Amino acids: CASYHAGREGDEQYF.

The chain is built from TRBV18 and TRBJ2-1; D uncertain. V was pared by 3 bases and J by 5 bases, with 14 bases between. The V gene's germline CDR1 is KGHSH and CDR2 LQKENI. The CDR3 is 15 residues long. CDR3 loop: CASSPGGRLDNEQFF. The CDR3 region has the DNA TGTGCCAGCTCACCGGGTGGTAGGCTAGACAATGAGCAGTTCTTC.

This chain connects TRBV10-3 to TRBJ1-1, with TRBD1 identical over 8 bases. J was trimmed by 5 bases and V by 6 bases; bases with no gene match: 8. Germline V gene data show CDR1 as ENHRY and CDR2 as SYGVKD. The CDR3 spans 14 residues. The CDR3 sequence: CAISRTGIGTEAFF. CDR3 coding DNA: TGTGCCATCAGCCGGACAGGGATCGGGACTGAAGCTTTCTTT.

This clone was seen once. V gene TRBV7-8 combines with J gene TRBJ2-1, with D perhaps TRBD2 (5 bases). This CDR3 has 16 residues. V was clipped by 3 bases and J by 4 bases, with 16 bases between them. Germline V CDR1 and CDR2: SGHVS, FQNEAQ. The CDR3 bases are TGTGCCAGCAGCTTCGGAGGAGATATCATTTACAATGAGCAGTTCTTC. This sequence encodes CASSFGGDIIYNEQFF.

The chain employs TRBV7-9 and TRBJ2-1; 10 nucleotides agree with TRBD2. The trim removed 5 bases at V and 8 bases at J, leaving 9 bases unmatched. The CDR3 totals 15 residues. The germline V gene has CDR1 SEHNR and CDR2 FQNEAQ (reference sequence). This chain's CDR3 is CASSPRGLAAHEQFF. The CDR3 region has the DNA TGTGCCAGCAGCCCACGAGGACTAGCGGCTCATGAGCAGTTCTTC.